Described below is a single T cell receptor beta chain sequence and its context. Original handling: Reference gene primer amplification gave nucleated cell count estimates. Profiling relied on immunoSEQ multiplex PCR, and the TCRdb table lists in-frame clones only, not all of them. V, J and clone size reflect that table, while D and trimming were determined from the DNA. The sample yields around 700,000 clones, 90% seen once. This specimen comes from a study of blood T cell repertoires in COVID-19. Across the study: Sites in the United States, Italy and Spain provided acute and convalescent COVID-19 samples. Sources were T cells, B-cell-depleted T cells, or PBMCs; the material itself was cDNA or gDNA.

V lost 6 bases to trimming and J lost 7 bases, with 7 bases between them. The CDR3 contains 12 residues. CDR1 and CDR2 from the germline V gene are SNHLY and FYNNEI. This chain links TRBV2 with TRBJ1-6; the D is unclear. The source of this sequence is a woman aged 18-29 years with acute or convalescent COVID-19. Sequenced sample: peripheral blood. CDR3: CASRRENSPLHF. The DNA for the CDR3 is TGTGCCAGCAGACGCGAGAATTCACCCCTCCACTTT. Full variable domain (outside the CDR3, taken from reference TRBV2 and TRBJ1-6): EPEVTQTPSHQVTQMGQEVILRCVPISNHLYFYWYRQILGQKVEFLVSFYNNEISEKSEIFDDQFSVERPDGSNFTLKIRSTKLEDSAMYFCASRRENSPLHFGNGTRLTVT.